The 32 T cell receptor beta chains presented below share a single source sample, sequenced in a study of T cell repertoires in cytomegalovirus infection. TCRdb redid the calling of the reads with MiXCR, one entry per CDR3 protein. The table records roughly 280,000 distinct CDR3 sequences, roughly 15% of them present only once. Sequenced: PBMCs. These receptors were collected from a human donor in good health (CMV status not recorded). Some clones in this sample may be carry-over from other donors' samples.

This clonotype was counted between two and nine times. The chain combines TRBV5-1 with TRBJ1-1; D is uncertain. Trimming left V 4 bases short and J 7 bases short, with 11 bases between. The CDR3 loop spans 12 amino acids. Germline values: CDR1 SGHRS, CDR2 YFSETQ. Here the CDR3 reads CASSLLGIEAFF. CDR3 DNA: TGCGCCAGCAGCCTCCTCGGGATTGAAGCTTTCTTT.

This chain links TRBV28 with TRBJ2-1, with D perhaps given as TRBD1 or TRBD2 (5 bases each). The CDR3 covers 15 residues. The germline gives CDR1 MDHEN, CDR2 SYDVKM. V lost 7 bases and J 8 bases, leaving 21 bases between the germline ends. The DNA for the CDR3 is TGTGCCAGCACCTCTTTGGGGGACGTTATTCATGAGCAGTTCTTC. It is translated as CASTSLGDVIHEQFF.

This clonotype was detected many times. This chain connects TRBV4-1 to TRBJ1-2; no reliable D call. This CDR3 comprises 16 residues. Germline V CDR1 and CDR2: MGHRA, YSYEKL. Trimming cost V 2 bases and J 8 bases, with 21 bases left between them. The CDR3 sequence is CASSQPYETSRRGYTF. CDR3 nucleotides: TGCGCCAGCAGCCAACCCTACGAGACTTCCCGGAGAGGCTACACCTTC.

This rearrangement joins TRBV20-1 to TRBJ2-7, with 7 nucleotides matching TRBD1. From germline, CDR1 is DFQATT and CDR2 SNEGSKA (reference sequence). This CDR3 comprises 16 residues. V was clipped by 0 bases and J by 2 bases; unmatched bases: 10. CDR3 region: CSARDSLDRFTYEQYF. The CDR3, as DNA: TGCAGTGCTAGAGACTCTCTGGACAGGTTCACCTACGAGCAGTACTTC.

There are a few counts of this clonotype. The CDR3 region is CASSHRLVKGQETQYF. The CDR3 DNA sequence: TGTGCCAGCAGCCACCGACTTGTAAAAGGCCAAGAGACCCAGTACTTC. This chain links TRBV6-5 with TRBJ2-5; no clear D gene. CDR1 is MNHEY, CDR2 SVGAGI, per germline. The CDR3 is 16 residues long. The V end lost 6 bases, the J end lost 1 base, and 18 bases lay between the germline ends.

The V and J genes are TRBV10-3 and TRBJ1-2, with TRBD1 identical over 9 bases. The CDR3 is 13 amino acids. The junction had 0 bases not matched to a gene; V was cut back by 0 bases and J by 7 bases. The germline gives CDR1 ENHRY, CDR2 SYGVKD. The CDR3 loop is CAISESGQGGYTF. In DNA form, the CDR3 reads TGTGCCATCAGTGAGTCGGGACAGGGTGGCTACACCTTC.

Ten or more counts support this clonotype. The chain carries TRBV7-2 and TRBJ2-7, with TRBD2 as a possible D gene (5 bases). In germline, CDR1 is SGHTA, CDR2 FQGNSA. The CDR3 spans 14 residues. Between the trimmed V and J ends, which lost 2 bases and 4 bases, there was a span of 12 bases. CDR3 in amino acids: CASSLQARTYEQYF. CDR3 coding DNA: TGTGCCAGCAGCTTACAGGCCAGGACTTACGAGCAGTACTTC.

At least ten counts were recorded for this clonotype. V gene TRBV28 combines with J gene TRBJ1-5; no definite D call. Trimming removed 2 bases at V and 7 bases at J, with 15 bases between. Germline CDR1 MDHEN, CDR2 SYDVKM. The CDR3 is 15 residues long. The CDR3 DNA is TGTGCCAGCAGTTTAGGTGAGAGCCGGTCGCAGCCCCAGCATTTT. This translates into CASSLGESRSQPQHF.

This clonotype was seen a few times. The J gene is TRBJ2-7, the V gene TRBV6-6; D is perhaps TRBD1 (5 bases). Germline values: CDR1 MNHNY, CDR2 SVGAGI (reference sequence). The CDR3 has 14 residues. Trimming left V 0 bases short and J 6 bases short, with 12 bases between. CDR3 sequence (DNA): TGTGCCAGCAGTTACTCTTCAGGGCAGGTCGAGCAGTACTTC. This encodes CASSYSSGQVEQYF.

This clonotype has at least ten counts. The chain carries TRBV4-1 and TRBJ2-7; the match to TRBD1 covers 7 bases. There are 15 residues in the CDR3. The germline gives CDR1 MGHRA, CDR2 YSYEKL. V trimming: 0 bases; J trimming: 2 bases; junction bases outside the gene matches: 4. CDR3 sequence reads: CASSQDPTGTYEQYF. CDR3 in DNA: TGCGCCAGCAGCCAAGACCCGACAGGGACCTACGAGCAGTACTTC.

The genes are TRBV15 and TRBJ2-7; D may match TRBD1 or TRBD2 (5 bases each). Germline V gene lookup returns CDR1 LNHNV and CDR2 YYDKDF (reference sequence). The CDR3 loop spans 15 amino acids. Trimming pared 4 bases from V and 2 bases from J, leaving 15 bases between. The CDR3 region has the DNA TGTGCCACCAGCAAAGGGTGGGACGGGACCTACGAGCAGTACTTC. The encoded protein is CATSKGWDGTYEQYF.

In this sample, this clonotype turned up a few times. The chain has TRBV5-1 and TRBJ2-5; no clear D gene. There are 13 residues in the CDR3. Germline V gene lookup returns CDR1 SGHRS and CDR2 YFSETQ. V was shortened by 2 bases and J by 5 bases, with 10 bases between the two germline ends. The CDR3 region is CASSFLLLETQYF. CDR3 sequence (DNA): TGCGCCAGCAGCTTTCTTCTTTTGGAGACCCAGTACTTC.

This clonotype was seen a handful of times. This sequence joins TRBV12-3 or TRBV12-4 and TRBJ1-1, with D tentatively TRBD1 (6 bases). Trimming pared 7 bases from V and 0 bases from J, leaving 18 bases between. The length of the CDR3 is 16 residues. In DNA form, the CDR3 reads TGTGCCAGCACATCCCCAGGGGAAGGGATGAACACTGAAGCTTTCTTT. Amino acid sequence: CASTSPGEGMNTEAFF.

This clonotype has at least ten counts. V usage is TRBV7-2 and J usage is TRBJ1-5; no reliable D call. Germline V gene sequence: CDR1 SGHTA, CDR2 FQGNSA. The CDR3 has 13 residues. The V gene lost 4 bases and the J gene lost 7 bases, with 11 bases spanning the gap. CDR3 amino acids: CASSYDLRQPQHF. CDR3 bases: TGTGCCAGCAGCTACGACCTACGACAGCCCCAGCATTTT.

This clonotype turned up a few times. The CDR3 region is CASSHLQNTEAFF. Written as DNA, the CDR3 is TGTGCCAGCAGCCACCTGCAGAACACTGAAGCTTTCTTT. This chain connects TRBV3-1 to TRBJ1-1; no firm D call. The V gene's germline CDR1 is LGHDT and CDR2 YNNKEL (reference sequence). CDR3 length: 13 amino acids. V dropped 3 bases and J dropped 1 base, with 6 bases sitting between them. Drawing the rest from reference TRBV3-1 and TRBJ1-1, the complete variable domain is DTAVSQTPKYLVTQMGNDKSIKCEQNLGHDTMYWYKQDSKKFLKIMFSYNNKELIINETVPNRFSPKSPDKAHLNLHINSLELGDSAVYFCASSHLQNTEAFFGQGTRLTVV.

This clonotype was picked up a small number of times. This chain links TRBV20-1 with TRBJ2-1, with 10 bases lining up with TRBD2. The V gene end was trimmed by 3 bases and the J gene end by 2 bases; junction bases not matched to a gene: 10. Germline-derived CDR1 and CDR2 are DFQATT and SNEGSKA (reference sequence). This CDR3 contains 17 residues. The CDR3 loop is CSARDLLLAGPYNEQFF. The CDR3 region has the DNA TGCAGTGCTAGGGACCTTTTACTAGCGGGGCCCTACAATGAGCAGTTCTTC.

This clonotype was counted a few times. The chain couples TRBV20-1 to TRBJ1-1; 7 bases map to TRBD1. J gave up 4 bases and V 5 bases, and 13 bases lay outside the gene matches. The CDR3 loop spans 15 amino acids. The germline CDR1 and CDR2 sequences are DFQATT and SNEGSKA (reference sequence). CDR3 bases: TGCAGTGCTTTTATCGGGACAGATTTTTGCACTGAAGCTTTCTTT. Translation: CSAFIGTDFCTEAFF.

Details on this clonotype: Germline is not matched at one junction end, which may reflect a read error. The chain carries TRBV7-9 and TRBJ1-4; D is possibly TRBD1 (5 bases). The CDR3 runs 16 residues. Germline V gene sequence: CDR1 SEHNR, CDR2 FQNEAQ (reference sequence). The DNA for the CDR3 is TGTGCCAGCAGCCTAGCCCTTAGGGACGGGAATGAAAAACTGTTTTTT. Translation gives CASSLALRDGNEKLFF.

This clonotype was seen many times. The chain recombines TRBV6-2 or TRBV6-3 with TRBJ1-2, with 8 positions matching TRBD1. This CDR3 contains 15 residues. The germline V gene has CDR1 MNHEY and CDR2 SVGEGT. V trimming: 2 bases; J trimming: 4 bases; junction bases outside the gene matches: 6. The CDR3 region has the DNA TGTGCCAGCAGTTACCGGGACAGGCCTGCCTATGGCTACACCTTC. Translating it yields CASSYRDRPAYGYTF.

This clonotype was seen repeatedly, ten times or more. The chain is built from TRBV11-3 and TRBJ1-5; 9 positions agree with TRBD1. Germline CDR1 is SGHNT and CDR2 is YENEEA. The CDR3 has 14 residues. J gave up 8 bases and V 5 bases, and 7 bases lay outside the gene matches. The CDR3 DNA is TGTGCCAGCAGCCCCGGGACAGGGAGCGAGCCCCAGCATTTT. It specifies CASSPGTGSEPQHF.

The table lists this clonotype with many counts. The gene calls are TRBV10-3 and TRBJ2-7; TRBD2 matches at 7 bases. The CDR3 extends over 20 amino acids. V was pared by 8 bases and J by 4 bases, with 29 bases of the junction left unmatched. The V gene's germline CDR1 is ENHRY and CDR2 SYGVKD. This CDR3 is CAICPSIGAGMGEGRYEQYF. The CDR3 coding sequence is TGTGCCATCTGCCCTAGCATCGGGGCGGGCATGGGGGAGGGCAGGTACGAGCAGTACTTC.

This clonotype was counted many times. This chain joins TRBV7-9 and TRBJ2-3; maybe TRBD2 (6 bases). Germline CDR1 and CDR2: SEHNR and FQNEAQ (reference sequence). Trimming stripped 4 bases from V and 4 bases from J, with 9 bases between. The CDR3 contains 13 residues. The CDR3 loop reads CASSWVAADTQYF. CDR3 sequence (DNA): TGTGCCAGCAGCTGGGTAGCGGCAGATACGCAGTATTTT. The variable domain in full, completed from reference TRBV7-9 and TRBJ2-3, reads DTGVSQNPRHKITKRGQNVTFRCDPISEHNRLYWYRQTLGQGPEFLTYFQNEAQLEKSRLLSDRFSAERPKGSFSTLEIQRTEQGDSAMYLCASSWVAADTQYFGPGTRLTVL.

This clonotype has ten or more counts. The CDR3 region has the DNA TGTGCCAGCAGCTTTGTTGGGAGGGGCCCTTACGAGCAGTACTTC. Amino acids: CASSFVGRGPYEQYF. The gene calls are TRBV7-9 and TRBJ2-7; TRBD2 matches at 7 bases. The length of the CDR3 is 15 residues. V dropped 3 bases and J dropped 4; count of bases not matched to a gene: 9. Germline CDR1 SEHNR, CDR2 FQNEAQ (reference sequence).

This clonotype was seen more than once but under ten times. J is TRBJ1-2 and V is TRBV28; no clear D. The CDR3 contains 13 residues. Germline lookup yields CDR1 MDHEN and CDR2 SYDVKM. Trimming shortened V by 8 bases and J by 7 bases, and 17 bases separated the two germline ends. CDR3 nucleotide sequence: TGTGCCAGCCACGGGCCCCAATTGCTTGGCTACACCTTC. This sequence encodes CASHGPQLLGYTF.

The V and J genes are TRBV12-3 or TRBV12-4 and TRBJ2-1; tentatively, D is TRBD1 (5 bases). Trimming shortened V by 3 bases and J by 2 bases, and 11 bases separated the two germline ends. This CDR3 has 15 amino acids. This chain's CDR3 is CASSFPKGTYNEQFF. The DNA of the CDR3 is TGTGCCAGCAGTTTCCCCAAGGGGACCTACAATGAGCAGTTCTTC.

The V call is TRBV28, the J call TRBJ2-6; 10 bases line up with TRBD1. The CDR3 runs to 18 residues. Germline CDR1 MDHEN, CDR2 SYDVKM. The V gene end was trimmed by 6 bases and the J gene end by 0 bases; junction bases not matched to a gene: 8. This CDR3 is CASRRPGTGASGANVLTF. As DNA, the CDR3 is TGTGCCAGCAGACGTCCCGGGACAGGGGCCTCTGGGGCCAACGTCCTGACTTTC.

This clonotype was found a few times. At one end, the junction sequence differs from germline, possibly due to a read error. The chain combines TRBV10-3 with TRBJ1-3; tentatively, D is TRBD1 (6 bases). This CDR3 has 14 residues. Germline V gene data show CDR1 as ENHRY and CDR2 as SYGVKD. The CDR3 loop is CAITEDSSGNTIYF. The CDR3 DNA reads TGTGCCATCACTGAGGACAGCTCTGGAAACACCATATATTTT.

Ten or more counts support this clonotype. The chain recombines TRBV10-3 with TRBJ1-6; no clear D gene. Germline-derived CDR1 and CDR2 are ENHRY and SYGVKD. Trimming left V 2 bases short and J 0 bases short, with 8 bases between. The CDR3 consists of 16 residues. CDR3 loop: CAISERESSYNSPLHF. The CDR3 DNA sequence: TGTGCCATCAGTGAGAGGGAGAGCTCCTATAATTCACCCCTCCACTTT.

In its sample, this clonotype was seen a few times. The chain is built from TRBV20-1 and TRBJ2-1; 9 bases are shared with TRBD2. The length of the CDR3 is 12 residues. CDR1 is DFQATT, CDR2 SNEGSKA, per germline (reference sequence). The trim removed 3 bases at V and 14 bases at J, leaving 8 bases unmatched. CDR3 residues: CSASTGLANEFF. DNA for the CDR3: TGCAGTGCTAGTACGGGACTAGCAAATGAGTTCTTC.

This clonotype was counted a few times. The V call is TRBV6-1, the J call TRBJ2-6; TRBD2 is a possible D gene (6 bases). V shed 5 bases and J shed 0 bases, with 11 bases lying between them. CDR1 MNHNS and CDR2 SASEGT come from the germline V gene. The CDR3 loop spans 16 amino acids. The CDR3 loop is CASSRGFSSGANVLTF. CDR3 nucleotide sequence: TGTGCCAGCAGTCGGGGGTTCAGCTCTGGGGCCAACGTCCTGACTTTC.

This clonotype was detected ten times or more. The rearrangement links TRBV4-1 to TRBJ1-1; D is perhaps TRBD1 (6 bases). Trimming shortened V by 4 bases and J by 2 bases, and 20 bases separated the two germline ends. In germline, CDR1 is MGHRA, CDR2 YSYEKL. The CDR3 is made up of 17 amino acids. The CDR3 region is CASSRAPGRTDNTEAFF. CDR3 bases: TGCGCCAGCAGCCGCGCCCCAGGGAGGACAGACAACACTGAAGCTTTCTTT.

The V call is TRBV5-1, the J call TRBJ1-2, with a possible D match to TRBD1 (6 bases). There are 15 residues in the CDR3. The germline CDR1 and CDR2 sequences are SGHRS and YFSETQ. The germline V and J ends were trimmed by 0 bases and 8 bases, with 17 bases remaining between them. The CDR3 DNA follows: TGCGCCAGCAGCTTGGAAGACAGGTCGATTCGGGGCTACACCTTC. Its translation: CASSLEDRSIRGYTF.